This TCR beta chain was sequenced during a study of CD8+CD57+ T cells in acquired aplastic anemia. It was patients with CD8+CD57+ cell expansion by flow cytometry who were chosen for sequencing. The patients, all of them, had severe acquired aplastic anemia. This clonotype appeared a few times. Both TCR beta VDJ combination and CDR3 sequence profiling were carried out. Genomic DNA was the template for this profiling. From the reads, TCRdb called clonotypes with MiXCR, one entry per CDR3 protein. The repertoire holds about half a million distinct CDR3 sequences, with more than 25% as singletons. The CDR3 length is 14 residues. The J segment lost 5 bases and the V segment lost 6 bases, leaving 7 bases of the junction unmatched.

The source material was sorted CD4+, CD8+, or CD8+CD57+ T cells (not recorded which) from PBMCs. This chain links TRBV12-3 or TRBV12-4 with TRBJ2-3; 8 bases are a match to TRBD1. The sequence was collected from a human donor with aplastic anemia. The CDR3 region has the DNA TGTGCCAGCAGCTGGGGACAGGTGCTAGATACGCAGTATTTT. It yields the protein CASSWGQVLDTQYF.